A selection of T cell receptor beta chains follows, all from one sample in a study of Graves' ophthalmopathy and Graves' hyperthyroidism. Each CDR3 protein gets one entry after TCRdb re-called the multiplex PCR reads with MiXCR. The table shows about 340,000 distinct CDR3 sequences, with 15% to 20% occurring only once. What was sequenced was peripheral blood. All receptors derive from an adult man with Graves' ophthalmopathy. The CDR3 runs from the conserved cysteine through the conserved F or W. Each record gives: J gene, V gene, clone size, D gene, CDR3 protein, CDR3 DNA. The D gene is left open where the match is weak. Clone size is given for some rows only: seen once, a few or many times, or a class if the clone is expanded.

TRBJ2-7 | TRBV6-1 | many | TRBD2 | CASSDSSGHEQYF | TGTGCCAGCAGTGATTCTAGCGGCCACGAGCAGTACTTC
TRBJ1-6 | TRBV27 | - | - | CEPFRPDNSPLHF | TGCGAACCCTTTCGGCCCGATAATTCACCCCTCCACTTT
TRBJ1-5 | TRBV6-2/TRBV6-3 | many | - | CASSYFPDLGNQPQHF | TGTGCCAGCAGTTACTTTCCGGATCTTGGCAATCAGCCCCAGCATTTT
TRBJ2-7 | TRBV29-1 | many | - | CSVEDNTFGTYEQYF | TGCAGCGTTGAAGACAACACCTTCGGGACCTACGAGCAGTACTTC
TRBJ1-6 | TRBV6-4 | many | - | CASSENSPLHF | TGTGCCAGCAGTGAGAATTCACCCCTCCACTTT
TRBJ2-3 | TRBV18 | - | - | CASQRDSPPDTQYF | TGTGCCAGCCAGAGGGACTCTCCTCCAGATACGCAGTATTTT
TRBJ2-5 | TRBV11-2 | many | - | CASGPRGTETQYF | TGTGCCAGCGGCCCAAGGGGCACAGAGACCCAGTACTTC
TRBJ1-1 | TRBV5-5 | few | TRBD1 | CASRPGQVSGAFF | TGTGCCAGCAGACCGGGACAGGTTTCTGGGGCTTTCTTT
TRBJ2-7 | TRBV6-2/TRBV6-3 | many | TRBD1 | CASRPPGTGAYEQYF | TGTGCCAGCAGGCCCCCCGGGACAGGGGCGTACGAGCAGTACTTC
TRBJ1-1 | TRBV7-8 | many | - | CASSFSGRMNTEAFF | TGTGCCAGCAGCTTTTCTGGGAGGATGAACACTGAAGCTTTCTTT
TRBJ1-5 | TRBV28 | once | - | CASSPRGLDMDNQPQHF | TGTGCCAGCAGTCCCCGCGGTTTAGACATGGACAATCAGCCCCAGCATTTT
TRBJ1-2 | TRBV5-1 | many | - | CASSVQESYYGYTF | TGCGCCAGCAGCGTACAGGAGTCTTACTATGGCTACACCTTC
TRBJ2-7 | TRBV9 | - | - | CASSVEPSSPEQYF | TGTGCCAGCAGCGTAGAGCCCTCTAGCCCCGAGCAGTACTTC
TRBJ1-1 | TRBV19 | many | - | CASRGGRVNTEAFF | TGTGCCAGTAGAGGGGGACGGGTGAACACTGAAGCTTTCTTT
TRBJ1-1 | TRBV6-1 | many | - | CASSDGLAGGGTRTEAFF | TGTGCCAGCAGTGATGGGCTGGCGGGGGGGGGGACGCGCACTGAAGCTTTCTTT
TRBJ1-3 | TRBV6-5 | many | - | CASSYSHGGSSGNTIYF | TGTGCCAGCAGTTACTCCCATGGCGGTAGCTCTGGAAACACCATATATTTT
TRBJ1-2 | TRBV12-3/TRBV12-4 | many | TRBD1 | CASSPGGSLSYGYTF | TGTGCCAGCAGTCCAGGGGGGAGTCTAAGTTATGGCTACACCTTC
TRBJ2-5 | TRBV5-1 | many | TRBD2 | CASSFSGEETQYF | TGCGCCAGCAGCTTTAGCGGGGAAGAGACCCAGTACTTC
TRBJ1-1 | TRBV15 | many | TRBD1 | CATRGTAHLNTEAFF | TGTGCCACCAGGGGGACAGCACACCTGAACACTGAAGCTTTCTTT
TRBJ2-7 | TRBV29-1 | many | TRBD1 | CSVSQTGTGEQYF | TGCAGCGTTAGCCAGACAGGGACGGGTGAGCAGTACTTC
TRBJ2-2 | TRBV3-1 | - | TRBD2 | CASSQDLRSGVYTGELFF | TGTGCCAGCAGCCAAGATCTGAGGAGCGGGGTTTACACCGGGGAGCTGTTTTTT
TRBJ2-7 | TRBV12-3/TRBV12-4 | - | TRBD1 | CASSTPRTGSSYEQYF | TGTGCCAGCAGTACTCCCCGGACAGGGAGCTCCTACGAGCAGTACTTC
TRBJ1-2 | TRBV12-5 | many | - | CASGLPGNYGYTF | TGTGCTAGTGGTTTGCCGGGAAACTATGGCTACACCTTC
TRBJ2-7 | TRBV5-1 | many | TRBD2 | CASKGLAGGREQYF | TGCGCCAGCAAGGGACTAGCGGGAGGCCGCGAGCAGTACTTC
TRBJ2-7 | TRBV28 | few | TRBD1 | CASTRIGGSYEQCF | TGTGCCAGCACCAGGATAGGGGGCTCCTACGAGCAGTGCTTC
TRBJ2-7 | TRBV28 | - | TRBD1 | CASSPTGGSLEQYF | TGTGCCAGCAGTCCGACAGGGGGCTCGCTCGAGCAGTACTTC
TRBJ1-6 | TRBV7-9 | many | TRBD1 | CASSQGQVNSPLHF | TGTGCCAGCAGCCAAGGACAGGTCAATTCACCCCTCCACTTT
TRBJ2-4 | TRBV28 | many | TRBD2 | CASRSGLALAKNIQYF | TGTGCCAGCAGATCTGGACTAGCGTTAGCCAAAAACATTCAGTACTTC
TRBJ1-2 | TRBV6-2/TRBV6-3 | - | - | CASSYDPGQVYGYTF | TGTGCCAGCAGTTACGACCCGGGACAAGTCTATGGCTACACCTTC
TRBJ2-2 | TRBV12-3/TRBV12-4 | many | TRBD1 | CASSPMTGKTGELFF | TGTGCCAGCAGTCCAATGACAGGGAAGACCGGGGAGCTGTTTTTT
TRBJ1-3 | TRBV7-9 | many | - | CASIRGQFSGNTIYF | TGTGCCAGCATCCGAGGACAGTTCTCTGGAAACACCATATATTTT
TRBJ2-5 | TRBV6-1 | many | - | CASSVSWGIGETQYF | TGTGCCAGCAGTGTGTCTTGGGGGATCGGGGAGACCCAGTACTTC
TRBJ1-5 | TRBV5-1 | - | TRBD1 | CASSLNASDRVPLPGNQPQHF | TGCGCCAGCAGCTTGAATGCCAGCGACAGGGTTCCCCTTCCGGGCAATCAGCCCCAGCATTTT
TRBJ1-5 | TRBV12-3/TRBV12-4 | - | - | CASSLSTANQPQHF | TGTGCCAGCAGTTTGTCCACAGCCAATCAGCCCCAGCATTTT
TRBJ2-5 | TRBV29-1 | many | - | CSVFTETQYF | TGCAGCGTTTTTACGGAGACCCAGTACTTC
TRBJ1-5 | TRBV6-2/TRBV6-3 | - | - | CAIRDPSNQPQHF | TGTGCCATCCGGGACCCTAGCAATCAGCCCCAGCATTTT
TRBJ1-5 | TRBV27 | many | - | CASRGKSNQPQHF | TGTGCCAGCCGGGGGAAAAGCAATCAGCCCCAGCATTTT
TRBJ1-4 | TRBV30 | few | - | CAWSRMALPNEKLFF | TGTGCCTGGAGTCGTATGGCGCTCCCGAATGAAAAACTGTTTTTT
TRBJ1-5 | TRBV7-2 | many | - | CASSLRRGNQPQHF | TGTGCCAGCAGCTTAAGGAGGGGAAATCAGCCCCAGCATTTT
TRBJ2-6 | TRBV6-1 | once | - | CASSIRGGVSGANVLTF | TGTGCCAGCAGTATTAGGGGCGGGGTCTCTGGGGCCAACGTCCTGACTTTC
TRBJ1-1 | TRBV6-5 | many | - | CASSYARGAEAFF | TGTGCCAGCAGTTACGCCAGGGGCGCTGAAGCTTTCTTT
TRBJ2-7 | TRBV20-1 | many | TRBD1 | CSAKPGQGPYEQYF | TGCAGTGCTAAGCCGGGACAGGGTCCCTACGAGCAGTACTTC
TRBJ1-1 | TRBV11-2 | many | - | CASSLVAGEAFF | TGTGCCAGCAGCTTAGTTGCGGGAGAAGCTTTCTTT
TRBJ1-1 | TRBV2 | - | TRBD1 | CASSGDSVMNTEAFF | TGTGCCAGCAGTGGGGACAGTGTAATGAACACTGAAGCTTTCTTT
TRBJ2-5 | TRBV7-2 | few | - | CASSLDLGGGTQYF | TGTGCCAGCAGCTTAGATTTAGGGGGGGGGACCCAGTACTTC
TRBJ2-2 | TRBV6-5 | many | - | CASITWHTNTGELFF | TGTGCCAGCATCACCTGGCACACCAACACCGGGGAGCTGTTTTTT
TRBJ1-1 | TRBV6-5 | many | - | CASRRSAVTATLEAFF | TGTGCCAGCAGACGCTCGGCGGTCACAGCTACCTTGGAAGCTTTCTTT
TRBJ2-7 | TRBV6-1 | many | - | CASSDRERDEQYF | TGTGCCAGCAGTGACAGGGAAAGGGACGAGCAGTACTTC
TRBJ1-3 | TRBV11-2 | many | - | CASSFLSGNTIYF | TGTGCCAGCAGCTTCCTATCTGGAAACACCATATATTTT
TRBJ2-2 | TRBV6-1 | many | TRBD1 | CASSVAGGRTGELFF | TGTGCCAGCAGTGTCGCAGGGGGCCGGACCGGGGAGCTGTTTTTT
TRBJ2-7 | TRBV4-1 | few | - | CASSQNREQYF | TGCGCCAGCAGCCAAAACAGGGAGCAGTACTTC
TRBJ2-2 | TRBV4-2 | many | - | CASSQETGGTGELFF | TGTGCCAGCAGCCAAGAGACAGGTGGAACCGGGGAGCTGTTTTTT
TRBJ1-3 | TRBV6-1 | - | TRBD1 | CASSTGGTGNTIYF | TGTGCCAGCAGTACAGGGGGCACTGGAAACACCATATATTTT
TRBJ1-1 | TRBV5-1 | many | - | CASSLEGGAFF | TGCGCCAGCAGCTTGGAAGGGGGAGCTTTCTTT
TRBJ2-7 | TRBV30 | many | - | CAWNSGRSSYEQYF | TGTGCCTGGAATTCTGGCCGGAGCTCCTACGAGCAGTACTTC
TRBJ1-2 | TRBV27 | many | - | CASSSKAAKDRAVGYTF | TGTGCCAGCAGTTCGAAAGCGGCGAAAGACAGAGCGGTAGGCTACACCTTC
TRBJ1-1 | TRBV7-8 | many | - | CASSLFGQQNTEAFF | TGTGCCAGCAGCTTATTCGGGCAGCAGAACACTGAAGCTTTCTTT
TRBJ1-1 | TRBV12-3/TRBV12-4 | many | - | CASSLSPGTEAFF | TGTGCCAGCAGTTTGAGCCCGGGGACTGAAGCTTTCTTT
TRBJ2-6 | TRBV6-5 | many | TRBD2 | CASSTPSGSGSGANVLTF | TGTGCCAGCAGCACACCTAGCGGGAGTGGCTCTGGGGCCAACGTCCTGACTTTC